Presented here are 15 T cell receptor beta chains from one specimen sequenced in a study of blood T cell repertoires in COVID-19. The repertoire was sequenced with immunoSEQ multiplex PCR; TCRdb's copy has only in-frame clones and lacks some. The data contain around 50,000 clones, 75% to 90% of them singletons. The sequenced sample consisted of peripheral blood. The receptors come from a woman aged 80 or older with COVID-19, enrolled during active disease.

The chain is built from TRBV3-1 (or the pseudogene TRBV3-2) and TRBJ1-2, with 11 bases aligning to TRBD1. The trim removed 2 bases at V and 10 bases at J, leaving 15 bases unmatched. CDR3 length: 17 residues. Germline V gene sequence: CDR1 LGHDT, CDR2 YNNKEL (reference sequence). The CDR3 region has the DNA TGTGCCAGCAGCCAATTCGGCGATTGGACAGGGGGCTCTGTCTACACCTTC. This translates into CASSQFGDWTGGSVYTF.

This clone was recorded only once. The J gene is TRBJ2-5, the V gene TRBV3-1 (or the pseudogene TRBV3-2), with a possible D match to TRBD2 (6 bases). The CDR3 spans 15 residues. Germline CDR1 LGHDT, CDR2 YNNKEL (reference sequence). Between the trimmed V and J ends, which lost 1 base and 2 bases, there was a span of 11 bases. In DNA form, the CDR3 reads TGTGCCAGCAGCCAAGGAGCCGGGACTCAAGAGACCCAGTACTTC. It codes for CASSQGAGTQETQYF.

This chain's CDR3 is CAWRPGTGDREQYF. In DNA form, the CDR3 reads TGTGCCTGGAGGCCAGGGACAGGGGATCGCGAGCAGTACTTC. The chain carries TRBV30 and TRBJ2-7; 10 bases are shared with TRBD1. CDR3 length equals 14 residues. Per germline, CDR1 GTSNPN and CDR2 SVGIG (reference sequence). After removal of 3 bases from V and 6 bases from J, the junction contained 8 bases not matched to a gene.

This rearrangement joins TRBV5-1 to TRBJ1-2; a weak D match, TRBD1 (6 bases). V shed 3 bases and J shed 0 bases, with 18 bases lying between them. This CDR3 region has 17 residues. CDR1 and CDR2 (germline): SGHRS, YFSETQ. The CDR3 bases are TGCGCCAGCAGCTCCCGGCCCCCGGGACAACCTAACTATGGCTACACCTTC. It is translated as CASSSRPPGQPNYGYTF.

CDR3 in amino acids: CASSQEIGRGHTGELFF. The DNA of the CDR3 is TGTGCCAGCAGCCAAGAAATAGGCAGGGGGCATACCGGGGAGCTGTTTTTT. This chain links TRBV4-2 with TRBJ2-2, with TRBD1 matching 8 bases. V gave up 0 bases and J gave up 5 bases; unmatched junction bases: 8. Per the germline V gene, CDR1 is LGHNA and CDR2 is YNFKEQ. The CDR3 length is 17 residues.

V is TRBV11-2 and J is TRBJ1-2; weak D call: TRBD1 (5 bases). Germline V gene sequence: CDR1 SGHAT, CDR2 FQNNGV. This CDR3 spans 13 amino acids. The ends were cut back, 6 bases at V and 6 bases at J, with 14 bases in the middle. CDR3 in amino acids: CASRDPRGDGYTF. The DNA for the CDR3 is TGTGCCAGCAGGGATCCCCGGGGGGATGGCTACACCTTC.

The V gene is TRBV7-9, the J gene TRBJ2-5; TRBD1 is a possible D gene (5 bases). The CDR3 consists of 13 residues. Germline V CDR1 and CDR2: SEHNR, FQNEAQ (reference sequence). V gave up 0 bases and J gave up 4 bases, with 6 bases separating them. The CDR3 spells CASSLARGETQYF. Here the CDR3 DNA reads TGTGCCAGCAGCTTAGCTAGGGGAGAGACCCAGTACTTC.

This chain connects TRBV13 to TRBJ1-2; 7 bases line up with TRBD1. V was pared by 3 bases and J by 6 bases, with 7 bases of the junction left unmatched. Germline values: CDR1 PRHDT, CDR2 FYEKMQ (reference sequence). CDR3 size: 14 residues. CDR3 in DNA: TGTGCCAGCAGCTTCGGGTGGCAGGGGGATGGCTACACCTTC. This sequence encodes CASSFGWQGDGYTF.

V and J are TRBV7-9 and TRBJ2-1; possible D gene TRBD2, 5 bases. Germline V gene lookup returns CDR1 SEHNR and CDR2 FQNEAQ (reference sequence). V lost 0 bases and J lost 0, with 12 bases in between. CDR3 length: 17 amino acids. CDR3 residues: CASSLAPGLISYNEQFF. The CDR3 DNA sequence: TGTGCCAGCAGCTTAGCCCCAGGACTGATCTCCTACAATGAGCAGTTCTTC.

CDR3 loop: CASSRLGQLYEQYF. CDR3 coding DNA: TGTGCCAGCAGTCGCTTAGGACAGCTCTACGAGCAGTACTTC. V gene TRBV2 combines with J gene TRBJ2-7, with D tentatively TRBD1 (6 bases). The length of the CDR3 is 14 residues. V was pared by 5 bases and J by 3 bases, with 14 bases between. The germline gives CDR1 SNHLY, CDR2 FYNNEI.

The gene calls are TRBV3-1 (or the pseudogene TRBV3-2) and TRBJ2-2, with unresolved D. The CDR3 consists of 14 residues. Per the germline V gene, CDR1 is LGHDT and CDR2 is YNNKEL (reference sequence). With 1 base removed from V and 1 base from J, the gap between germline ends came to 4 bases. The CDR3 region is CASSQAVNTGELFF. In DNA, the CDR3 is TGTGCCAGCAGCCAAGCGGTGAACACCGGGGAGCTGTTTTTT.

The chain employs TRBV10-2 and TRBJ1-2; 8 nucleotides line up with TRBD1. Germline CDR1 and CDR2: WSHSY and SAAADI. V trimming: 2 bases; J trimming: 5 bases; junction bases outside the gene matches: 10. The length of the CDR3 is 16 residues. The CDR3 DNA is TGCGCCAGCAGTGAGGTTAACAGGGGGGAGAAGTATGGCTACACCTTC. Protein: CASSEVNRGEKYGYTF.

The chain links TRBV25-1 to TRBJ2-2, with D perhaps TRBD2 (6 bases). Germline CDR1 MGHDK, CDR2 SYGVNS. The V gene lost 7 bases and the J gene lost 6 bases, with 9 bases spanning the gap. CDR3 length: 12 residues. The CDR3 coding sequence is TGTGCCAGCAATGGGGGGTCCGGGGAGCTGTTTTTT. Translation gives CASNGGSGELFF.

The J gene is TRBJ1-6, the V gene TRBV6-1; 7 positions agree with TRBD1. CDR3 size: 15 residues. Germline-derived CDR1 and CDR2 are MNHNS and SASEGT. With V trimmed by 2 bases and J by 7 bases, 5 bases remained unmatched. CDR3 in amino acids: CASSERGQGNSPLHF. The CDR3 nucleotides read TGTGCCAGCAGTGAAAGGGGGCAGGGGAATTCACCCCTCCACTTT.

CDR3 nucleotide sequence: TGTGCCACCAGCAGAGAGGACAGGGAGTCCACTGAAGCTTTCTTT. Translating it yields CATSREDRESTEAFF. The J gene is TRBJ1-1, the V gene TRBV15; 8 positions agree with TRBD1. This CDR3 is 15 amino acids long. Per germline, CDR1 LNHNV and CDR2 YYDKDF (reference sequence). The V and J ends lost 0 bases and 4 bases, in that order; junction bases with no gene match: 4.